This T cell receptor beta chain was documented in a study of T cells in localized non-small cell lung cancer (dated by TCRdb to 2020 to 2022). In terms of the full investigation: The study analyzed T cell repertoires of under 250 early-stage NSCLC patients, comparing tumors and uninvolved tumor-adjacent lungs. The cohort was made up of 236 treatment-naive NSCLC patients whose localized lung tumors had been resected. A mean age of 66.3 years was recorded for the NSCLC patients, of whom roughly 130 were male and over 100 were female.

As to this clone: What antigen it recognizes has not been identified. Per-base qualities were not stored, and no clone one base away is much larger.

The immunoSEQ Assay was used to sequence TCR beta CDR3 regions from DNA. The published analysis was carried out like this. To compute T cell density, TCR beta template counts were normalized to usable DNA, which was estimated by amplifying housekeeping genes. Richness was estimated with the preseqR package, extrapolating to 400,000 templates for PBMC samples and 120,000 templates for tissue samples. Clonality was defined as one minus Pielou's evenness. Differential abundance testing on productive amino-acid clonotypes, with a minimum total count of 5 and an alpha of 0.1, was used to identify tissue-enriched TCRs. Repertoire overlap between compartments was quantified with the Jaccard Index and Morisita Overlap Index. GLIPH grouped TCR beta CDR3s together with public tetramer-defined viral CDR3s, and a viral motif had to include at least three viral sequences and also show V-gene enrichment. Sourced from immuneACCESS, this table was stored by TCRdb with only in-frame sequences that have V and J called. A share of the clones is absent; for the studies checked, an unresolved V gene accounts for under half, and the remainder has no known explanation. V and J calls and clone size are as listed in that table; D and trimming were resolved from the DNA. This sample holds 70,000 to 80,000 clones; roughly 91% were observed only once. Of the sample, under 25% is held by the ten largest clones.

Taken from cysteine to phenylalanine, the CDR3 has 15 residues. Only the CDR3 DNA is retained, 45 bases long and in frame from the first base. V is clipped by 0 bases and J by 2 bases, and the sequence between their germline boundaries is 11 bases long. Sequences SGDLS (CDR1) and YYNGEE (CDR2) are obtained from the germline V gene. Summary of the overall study and its limitations: Multi-region tumor sequencing was not performed, so intratumor heterogeneity could not be excluded. Longer overall survival was associated with higher blood T cell density, whereas shorter survival was associated with higher adjacent-lung clonality. The highest T cell clonality was observed in uninvolved tumor-adjacent lung, where clonality exceeded that of tumor, suggesting that antigenic responses were more focused in uninvolved tumor-adjacent lung. Because the study design was exploratory, TCR variables were selected using unadjusted p-values without false-discovery rate correction. A median of roughly 60 of the top 100 tumor clones were detected in paired uninvolved adjacent lung, and 25 to 35 of these tumor clones were also found among the top 100 clones of the paired uninvolved adjacent lung.

At diagnosis, tumor, uninvolved tumor-adjacent lung and peripheral blood were collected and then preserved as a mix of FFPE and fresh-frozen material. For TCR repertoire profiling, blood samples were analyzed as peripheral blood mononuclear cells. The sequenced sample was peripheral blood, obtained before any cancer treatment. The origin of this receptor is a woman aged 35 to 70 with stage I squamous cell lung carcinoma. Recombination linked TRBV9 to TRBJ1-2; tentative D gene TRBD1, with 5 bases matching. At the DNA level, the sequence is TGTGCCAGCAGCGTAGAGGTGGGACGGAACTATGGCTACACCTTC. This gives the protein CASSVEVGRNYGYTF.